This TCR beta chain came from a study of cytomegalovirus exposure and HLA in healthy donors. The PCR contained 60 Vbeta and 13 Jbeta primers. Profiled with immunoSEQ multiplex PCR; TCRdb holds only in-frame clones, not every one. This sample has about 64,000 clones, with over 75% found just once. As for this clone: The antigen is not known.

Points from the study as a whole: There were 150 to 200 TCR beta chains listed as cytomegalovirus-associated.

The clonotype was recovered from a female donor in good health and CMV-seronegative. Sequencing was carried out using PBMCs.

Written as DNA, the CDR3 is TGTGCCAGCAGCCCGCGGGTAGGGTACTGGGACGAGCAGTACTTC. It specifies CASSPRVGYWDEQYF. The chain employs TRBV7-6 and TRBJ2-7; the D gene is possibly TRBD2 (5 bases). V was pared by 5 bases and J by 5 bases, with 19 bases between. CDR1 is SGHVS, CDR2 FNYEAQ, per germline. The CDR3 has 15 residues.